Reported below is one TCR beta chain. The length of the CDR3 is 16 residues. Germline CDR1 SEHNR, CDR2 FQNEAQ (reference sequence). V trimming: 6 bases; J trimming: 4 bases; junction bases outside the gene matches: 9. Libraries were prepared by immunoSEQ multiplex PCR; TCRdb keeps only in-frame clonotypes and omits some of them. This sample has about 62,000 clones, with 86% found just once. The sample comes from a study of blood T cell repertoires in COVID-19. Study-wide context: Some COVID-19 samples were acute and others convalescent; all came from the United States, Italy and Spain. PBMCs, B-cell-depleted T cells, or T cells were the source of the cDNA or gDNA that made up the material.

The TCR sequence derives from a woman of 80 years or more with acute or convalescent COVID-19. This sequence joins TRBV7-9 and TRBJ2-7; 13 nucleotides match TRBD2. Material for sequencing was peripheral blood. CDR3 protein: CASSRTSGGRKYEQYF. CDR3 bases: TGTGCCAGCAGTCGGACTAGCGGGGGACGTAAATACGAGCAGTACTTC.